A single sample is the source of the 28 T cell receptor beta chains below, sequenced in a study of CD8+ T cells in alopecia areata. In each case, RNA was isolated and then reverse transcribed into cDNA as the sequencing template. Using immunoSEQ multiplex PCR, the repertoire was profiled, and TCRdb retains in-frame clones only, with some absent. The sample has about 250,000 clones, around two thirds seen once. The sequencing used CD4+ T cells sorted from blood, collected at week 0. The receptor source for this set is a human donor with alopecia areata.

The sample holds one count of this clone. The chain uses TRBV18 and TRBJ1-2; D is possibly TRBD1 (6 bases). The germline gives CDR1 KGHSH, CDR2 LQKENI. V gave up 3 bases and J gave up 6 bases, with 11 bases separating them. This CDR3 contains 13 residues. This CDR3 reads CASSPYRDDGYTF. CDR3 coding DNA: TGTGCCAGCTCACCCTACAGGGATGATGGCTACACCTTC.

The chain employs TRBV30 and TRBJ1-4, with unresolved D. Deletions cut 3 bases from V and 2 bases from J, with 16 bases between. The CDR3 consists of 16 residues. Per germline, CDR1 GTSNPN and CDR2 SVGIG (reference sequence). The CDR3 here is CAWSRGVAPTNEKLFF. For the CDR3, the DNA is TGTGCCTGGAGCCGGGGAGTTGCACCTACTAATGAAAAACTGTTTTTT.

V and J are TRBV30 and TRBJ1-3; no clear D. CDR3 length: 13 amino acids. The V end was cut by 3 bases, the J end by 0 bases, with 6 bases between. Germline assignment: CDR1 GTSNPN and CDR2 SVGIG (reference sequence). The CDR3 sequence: CAWRRVSGNTIYF. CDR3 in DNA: TGTGCCTGGAGGCGGGTCTCTGGAAACACCATATATTTT.

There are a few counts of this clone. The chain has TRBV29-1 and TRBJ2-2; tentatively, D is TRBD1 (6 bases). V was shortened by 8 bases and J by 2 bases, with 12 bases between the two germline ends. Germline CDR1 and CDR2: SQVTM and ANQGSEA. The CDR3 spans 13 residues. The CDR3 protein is CSSTGINTGELFF. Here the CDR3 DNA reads TGCAGCTCAACAGGGATTAACACCGGGGAGCTGTTTTTT.

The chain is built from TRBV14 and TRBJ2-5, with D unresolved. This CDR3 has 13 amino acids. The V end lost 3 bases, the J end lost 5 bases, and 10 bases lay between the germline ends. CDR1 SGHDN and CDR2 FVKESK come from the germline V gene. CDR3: CASSQIYRETQYF. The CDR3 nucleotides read TGTGCCAGCAGCCAGATCTACCGGGAGACCCAGTACTTC.

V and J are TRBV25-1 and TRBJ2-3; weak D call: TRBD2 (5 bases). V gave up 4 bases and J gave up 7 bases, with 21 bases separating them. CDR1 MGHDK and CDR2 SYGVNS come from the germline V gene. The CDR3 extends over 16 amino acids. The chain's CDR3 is CASSASNEGSWYTQYF. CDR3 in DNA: TGTGCCAGCAGTGCGTCTAATGAGGGAAGTTGGTATACGCAGTATTTT.

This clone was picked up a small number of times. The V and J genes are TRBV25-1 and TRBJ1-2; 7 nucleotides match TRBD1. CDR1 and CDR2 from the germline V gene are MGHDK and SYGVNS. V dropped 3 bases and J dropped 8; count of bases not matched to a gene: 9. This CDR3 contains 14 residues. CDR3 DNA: TGTGCCAGCAGTGATTCAGGGGGTCGCCGAGGCTACACCTTC. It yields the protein CASSDSGGRRGYTF.

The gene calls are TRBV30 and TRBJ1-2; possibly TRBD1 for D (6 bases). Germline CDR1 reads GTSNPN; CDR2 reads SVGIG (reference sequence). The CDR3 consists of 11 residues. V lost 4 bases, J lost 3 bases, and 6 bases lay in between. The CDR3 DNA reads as TGTGCCTGGAACAGGGACTATGGCTACACCTTC. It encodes CAWNRDYGYTF.

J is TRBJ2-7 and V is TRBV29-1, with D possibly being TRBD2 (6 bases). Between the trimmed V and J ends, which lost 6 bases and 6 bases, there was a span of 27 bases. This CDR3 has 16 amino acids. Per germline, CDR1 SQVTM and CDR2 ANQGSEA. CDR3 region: CSVAGVMEGGRGEQYF. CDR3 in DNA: TGCAGCGTCGCCGGAGTTATGGAGGGTGGGAGAGGCGAGCAGTACTTC.

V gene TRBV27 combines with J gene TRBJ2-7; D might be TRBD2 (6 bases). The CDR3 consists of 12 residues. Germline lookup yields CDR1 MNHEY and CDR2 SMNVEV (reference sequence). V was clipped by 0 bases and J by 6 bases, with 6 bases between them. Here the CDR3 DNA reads TGTGCCAGCAGTTTATCGGGAGGCGAGCAGTACTTC. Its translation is CASSLSGGEQYF.

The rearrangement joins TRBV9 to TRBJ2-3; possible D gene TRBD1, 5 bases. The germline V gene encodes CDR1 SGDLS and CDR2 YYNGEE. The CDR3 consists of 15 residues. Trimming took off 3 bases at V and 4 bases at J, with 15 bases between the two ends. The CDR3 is CASSAGPPVADTQYF. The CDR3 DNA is TGTGCCAGCAGCGCAGGGCCGCCGGTCGCAGATACGCAGTATTTT.

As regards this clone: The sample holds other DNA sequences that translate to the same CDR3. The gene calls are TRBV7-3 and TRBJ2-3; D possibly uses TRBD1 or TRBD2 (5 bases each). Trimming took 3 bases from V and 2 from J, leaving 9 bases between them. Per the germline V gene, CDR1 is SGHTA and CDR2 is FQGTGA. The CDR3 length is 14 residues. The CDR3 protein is CASSFRGPTDTQYF. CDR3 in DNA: TGTGCCAGCAGCTTTAGGGGACCCACAGATACGCAGTATTTT.

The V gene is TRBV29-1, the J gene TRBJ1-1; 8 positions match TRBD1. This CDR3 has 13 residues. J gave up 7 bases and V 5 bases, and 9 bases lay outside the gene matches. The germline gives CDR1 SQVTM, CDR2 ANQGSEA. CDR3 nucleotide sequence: TGCAGCGTTAGGTCAGGGGGCGATCTTGAAGCTTTCTTT. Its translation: CSVRSGGDLEAFF.

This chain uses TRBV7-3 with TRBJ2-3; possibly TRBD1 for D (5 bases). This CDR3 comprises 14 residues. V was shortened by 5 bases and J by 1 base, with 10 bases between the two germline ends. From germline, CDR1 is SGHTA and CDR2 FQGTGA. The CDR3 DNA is TGTGCCAGCAGCAACACAGGACGCACAGATACGCAGTATTTT. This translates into CASSNTGRTDTQYF.

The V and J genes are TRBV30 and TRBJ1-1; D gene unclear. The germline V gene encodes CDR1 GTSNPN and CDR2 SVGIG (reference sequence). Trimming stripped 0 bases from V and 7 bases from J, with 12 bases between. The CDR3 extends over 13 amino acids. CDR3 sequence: CAWSVPSNYEAFF. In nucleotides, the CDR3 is TGTGCCTGGAGTGTACCGAGCAACTATGAAGCTTTCTTT.

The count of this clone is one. The CDR3 is CATSPRPWTVQETQYF. In DNA, the CDR3 is TGTGCCACCAGCCCCAGACCCTGGACAGTGCAAGAGACCCAGTACTTC. The V gene is TRBV15, the J gene TRBJ2-5; possible D gene TRBD1, 6 bases. V was pared by 5 bases and J by 2 bases, with 18 bases between. The germline CDR1 and CDR2 sequences are LNHNV and YYDKDF (reference sequence). The CDR3 contains 16 residues. Looking up the rest from reference TRBV15 and TRBJ2-5 gives the full variable domain: DAMVIQNPRYQVTQFGKPVTLSCSQTLNHNVMYWYQQKSSQAPKLLFHYYDKDFNNEADTPDNFQSRRPNTSFCFLDIRSPGLGDTAMYLCATSPRPWTVQETQYFGPGTRLLVL.

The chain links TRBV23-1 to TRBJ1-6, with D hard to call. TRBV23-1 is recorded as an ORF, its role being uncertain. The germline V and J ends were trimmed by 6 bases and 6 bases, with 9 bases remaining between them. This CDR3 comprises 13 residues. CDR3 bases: TGCGCCAGCAGGGGTCCGCCTAATTCACCCCTCCACTTT. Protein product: CASRGPPNSPLHF.

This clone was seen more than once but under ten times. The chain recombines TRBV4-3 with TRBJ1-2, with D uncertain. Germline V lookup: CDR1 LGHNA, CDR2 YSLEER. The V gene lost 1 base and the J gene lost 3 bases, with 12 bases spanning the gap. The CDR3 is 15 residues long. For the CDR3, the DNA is TGCGCCAGCAGCCAAGCGGTCAGTTATGACTATGGCTACACCTTC. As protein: CASSQAVSYDYGYTF.

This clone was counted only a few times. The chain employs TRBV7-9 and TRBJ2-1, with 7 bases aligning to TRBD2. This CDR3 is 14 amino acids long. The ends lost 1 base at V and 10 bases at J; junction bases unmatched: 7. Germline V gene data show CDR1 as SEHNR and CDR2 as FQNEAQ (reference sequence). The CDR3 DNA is TGTGCCAGCAGCTTAGTTCGTTCGCGGGGGGAGCAGTTCTTC. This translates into CASSLVRSRGEQFF.

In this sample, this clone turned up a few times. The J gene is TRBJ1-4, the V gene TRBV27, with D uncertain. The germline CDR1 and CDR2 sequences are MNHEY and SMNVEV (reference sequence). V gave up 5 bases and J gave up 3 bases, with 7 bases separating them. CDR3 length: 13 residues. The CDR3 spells CASSPQPNEKLFF. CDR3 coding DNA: TGTGCCAGCAGTCCCCAGCCTAATGAAAAACTGTTTTTT.

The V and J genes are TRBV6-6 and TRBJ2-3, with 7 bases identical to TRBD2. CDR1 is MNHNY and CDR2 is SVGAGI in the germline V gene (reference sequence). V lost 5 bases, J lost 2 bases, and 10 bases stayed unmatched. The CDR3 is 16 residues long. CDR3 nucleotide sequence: TGTGCCAGCAGTCATACAATAGCGGGTTTCACAGATACGCAGTATTTT. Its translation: CASSHTIAGFTDTQYF.

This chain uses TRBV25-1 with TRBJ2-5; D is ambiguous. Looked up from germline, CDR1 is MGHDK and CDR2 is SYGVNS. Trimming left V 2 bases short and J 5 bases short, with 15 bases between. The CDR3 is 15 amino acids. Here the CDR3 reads CASSEIDTRLETQYF. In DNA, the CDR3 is TGTGCCAGCAGTGAAATCGACACCCGTCTGGAGACCCAGTACTTC.

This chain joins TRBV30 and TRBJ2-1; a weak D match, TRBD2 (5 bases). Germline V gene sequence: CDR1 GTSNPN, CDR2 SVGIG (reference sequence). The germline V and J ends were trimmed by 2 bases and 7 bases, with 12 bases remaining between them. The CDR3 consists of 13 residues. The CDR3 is CAWSIGWRNEQFF. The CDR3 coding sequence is TGTGCCTGGAGTATTGGTTGGAGGAATGAGCAGTTCTTC.

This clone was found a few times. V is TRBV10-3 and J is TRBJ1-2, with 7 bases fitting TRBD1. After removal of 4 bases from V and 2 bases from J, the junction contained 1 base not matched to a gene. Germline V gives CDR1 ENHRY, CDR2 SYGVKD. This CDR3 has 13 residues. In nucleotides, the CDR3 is TGTGCCATCAGTGGGGGACAGAACTATGGCTACACCTTC. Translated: CAISGGQNYGYTF.

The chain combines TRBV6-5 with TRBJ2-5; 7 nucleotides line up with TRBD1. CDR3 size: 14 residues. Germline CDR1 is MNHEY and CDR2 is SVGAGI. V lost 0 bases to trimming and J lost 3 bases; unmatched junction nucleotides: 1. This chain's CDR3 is CASSYSGTEETQYF. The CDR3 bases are TGTGCCAGCAGTTACTCCGGGACAGAAGAGACCCAGTACTTC.

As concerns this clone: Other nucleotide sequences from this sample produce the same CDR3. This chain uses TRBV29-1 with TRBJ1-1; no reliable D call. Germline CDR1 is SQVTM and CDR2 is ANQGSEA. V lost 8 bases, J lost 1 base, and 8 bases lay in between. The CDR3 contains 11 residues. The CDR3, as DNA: TGCAGCTGCGGGGAGAACACTGAAGCTTTCTTT. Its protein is CSCGENTEAFF.

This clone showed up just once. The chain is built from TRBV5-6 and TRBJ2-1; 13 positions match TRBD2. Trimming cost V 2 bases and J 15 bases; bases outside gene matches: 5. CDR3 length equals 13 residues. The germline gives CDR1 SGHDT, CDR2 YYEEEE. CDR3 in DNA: TGTGCCAGCAGCTTACTAGCGGGGGGGCCGATGTTCTTC. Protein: CASSLLAGGPMFF. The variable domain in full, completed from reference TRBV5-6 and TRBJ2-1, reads DAGVTQSPTHLIKTRGQQVTLRCSPKSGHDTVSWYQQALGQGPQFIFQYYEEEERQRGNFPDRFSGHQFPNYSSELNVNALLLGDSALYLCASSLLAGGPMFFGPGTRLTVL.

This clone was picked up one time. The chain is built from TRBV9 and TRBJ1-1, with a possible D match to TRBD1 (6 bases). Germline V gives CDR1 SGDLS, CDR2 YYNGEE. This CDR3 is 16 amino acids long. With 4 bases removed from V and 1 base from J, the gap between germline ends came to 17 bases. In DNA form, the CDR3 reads TGTGCCAGCAGCCCTCGTAGGGGGGATGGGAACACTGAAGCTTTCTTT. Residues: CASSPRRGDGNTEAFF.